This T cell receptor (beta chain) was sequenced in a study of shared clonotypes between healthy human individuals. Study details: Used for every donor were three CD4 naive, three CD4 memory, two CD8 naive and one CD8 memory plate.

CD45RO-negative CD8 cells positively selected for CCR7 made up the naive population, which excluded terminally differentiated effector memory CD45RA+ cells. Overall study findings and caveats: Among several donors, approximately 5% of naive CD4 clonotypes were found in common. Clonotypes which were not shared had lower generation probabilities than clonotypes that all four donors shared.

The CDR3 totals 17 residues. CDR1 and CDR2 (germline): SGHKS, YYEKEE (reference sequence). J was trimmed by 2 bases and V by 4 bases; bases with no gene match: 5. Produced via immunoSEQ multiplex PCR; TCRdb's table is partial and in-frame only. The repertoire has hundreds of thousands of clones, 95% to 98% of them found once; the top ten carry approximately 0.3%. With respect to this clone: What it binds is unknown.

Sequenced: naive CD8+ T cells sorted from blood. The chain couples TRBV5-5 to TRBJ2-1, with 14 bases fitting TRBD2. This clonotype originated in a young man in good health. In nucleotides, the CDR3 is TGTGCCAGCAGCAAAGGACTAGCGGGAGGTACCTACAATGAGCAGTTCTTC. Translated: CASSKGLAGGTYNEQFF.